Listed below are T cell receptor beta chains from one sample, sequenced in a study of cytomegalovirus exposure and HLA in healthy donors. Data came from immunoSEQ multiplex PCR; TCRdb stores just in-frame clones and leaves some out. Counted here are some 210,000 clones, 75% to 90% occurring once; the ten biggest clones make up 4.5% to 7%. Sequencing used PBMCs. The receptors stem from a woman aged 18 to 35 in good health and CMV-seronegative. The CDR3 runs from the conserved cysteine through the conserved F or W. D genes are given only for firm matches. Not every row has a clone size; where given, it reads once, few, many or a size class.

clone size,J gene,D gene,V gene,CDR3 protein,CDR3 DNA
.,TRBJ1-1,.,TRBV29-1,CSTADRVNTEAFF,TGCAGCACGGCGGACAGAGTGAACACTGAAGCTTTCTTT
.,TRBJ1-5,.,TRBV5-8,CASRREHNQPQHF,TGTGCCAGCAGGCGGGAACACAATCAGCCCCAGCATTTT
.,TRBJ1-2,.,TRBV6-1,CASSDTGTHGYTF,TGTGCCAGCAGTGACACTGGAACCCATGGCTACACCTTC
.,TRBJ1-5,TRBD1,TRBV18,CASSSQTGVLNQPQHF,TGTGCCAGCTCATCGCAAACAGGGGTCCTCAATCAGCCCCAGCATTTT
.,TRBJ2-7,.,TRBV11-2,CASSLGDPTLYEQYF,TGTGCCAGCAGCTTGGGGGACCCTACCCTCTACGAGCAGTACTTC
.,TRBJ2-7,.,TRBV2,CASSLTEDYEQYF,TGTGCCAGCAGTCTGACGGAAGACTACGAGCAGTACTTC
few,TRBJ2-1,TRBD1,TRBV9,CASSVATGQGVGSAYNEQFF,TGTGCCAGCAGCGTAGCTACTGGACAGGGGGTAGGTAGTGCCTACAATGAGCAGTTCTTC
.,TRBJ2-5,TRBD1,TRBV18,CASSPDRGQVRQETQYF,TGTGCCAGCTCACCGGACAGGGGGCAAGTCCGCCAAGAGACCCAGTACTTC
.,TRBJ1-2,.,TRBV30,CAWSVQGDYGYTF,TGTGCCTGGAGTGTACAGGGCGACTATGGCTACACCTTC
.,TRBJ2-3,.,TRBV10-1,CASSESGAARYEDTQYF,TGCGCCAGCAGTGAGTCTGGAGCAGCTCGATATGAGGATACGCAGTATTTT
.,TRBJ2-3,TRBD2,TRBV29-1,CSVGLAGGTDTQYF,TGCAGCGTTGGCCTAGCGGGGGGCACAGATACGCAGTATTTT
.,TRBJ2-7,TRBD2,TRBV9,CASSEGLAGEFDEQYF,TGTGCCAGCAGCGAGGGACTAGCGGGAGAGTTCGACGAGCAGTACTTC
once,TRBJ2-1,TRBD2,TRBV2,CASTLFPTGTNSANEQFF,TGTGCCAGCACTCTCTTCCCAACCGGGACTAATTCCGCGAATGAGCAGTTCTTC
.,TRBJ1-1,.,TRBV7-8,CASSRQTNTEAFF,TGTGCCAGCAGCCGACAAACGAACACTGAAGCTTTCTTT
once,TRBJ1-5,.,TRBV19,CASRTAPIVGGYSNQPQHF,TGTGCCAGTAGAACCGCGCCCATCGTGGGTGGATATAGCAATCAGCCCCAGCATTTT
once,TRBJ1-2,.,TRBV5-6,CASTDTRGGGTANYGYTF,TGTGCCAGCACCGATACCCGGGGCGGGGGAACCGCTAACTATGGCTACACCTTC
few,TRBJ1-2,.,TRBV18,CASSPPGGAYGYTF,TGTGCCAGCTCACCACCGGGGGGGGCGTATGGCTACACCTTC
.,TRBJ2-1,.,TRBV5-1,CASSLDGVNEQFF,TGCGCCAGCAGCTTGGACGGGGTCAATGAGCAGTTCTTC
.,TRBJ2-7,.,TRBV15,CATGRAGLPYEQYF,TGTGCCACCGGGCGGGCGGGGCTGCCCTACGAGCAGTACTTC
.,TRBJ2-7,TRBD2,TRBV5-5,CASSLGTSSQQYF,TGTGCCAGCAGCCTCGGGACTAGCTCTCAGCAGTACTTC
once,TRBJ1-2,.,TRBV6-1,CASSENGPTYGYTF,TGTGCCAGCAGTGAAAACGGGCCCACCTATGGCTACACCTTC
.,TRBJ2-2,.,TRBV6-1,CASSEGGDTGELFF,TGTGCCAGCAGTGAGGGAGGCGACACCGGGGAGCTGTTTTTT
.,TRBJ2-7,.,TRBV28,CASSGPLYEQYF,TGTGCCAGCAGCGGCCCCCTATACGAGCAGTACTTC
.,TRBJ2-1,TRBD2,TRBV5-1,CASGTSGSSYNEQFF,TGCGCCAGCGGGACTAGCGGGAGCTCCTACAATGAGCAGTTCTTC
few,TRBJ1-5,.,TRBV14,CASSRGFFQPQHF,TGTGCCAGCAGCCGGGGCTTTTTCCAGCCCCAGCATTTT
.,TRBJ2-7,.,TRBV30,CAWSDRPYEQYF,TGTGCCTGGAGCGACAGGCCCTACGAGCAGTACTTC
.,TRBJ2-7,.,TRBV28,CASSPYRYEQYF,TGTGCCAGCAGTCCCTACCGGTACGAGCAGTACTTC
.,TRBJ1-5,.,TRBV10-3,CAISESREIQHF,TGTGCCATCAGTGAGTCACGGGAGATCCAGCATTTT
.,TRBJ1-4,TRBD1,TRBV9,CASSPGTGHEKLFF,TGTGCCAGCAGCCCCGGGACAGGGCATGAAAAACTGTTTTTT
few,TRBJ1-1,.,TRBV2,CASSNNRNTEAFF,TGTGCCAGCAGTAATAACAGGAACACTGAAGCTTTCTTT
.,TRBJ2-1,TRBD2,TRBV6-6,CASSPGTSGSLFF,TGTGCCAGCAGTCCCGGGACTAGCGGGAGCCTGTTCTTC
.,TRBJ2-1,.,TRBV7-2,CASSLVGYEQFF,TGTGCCAGCAGCTTAGTAGGATATGAGCAGTTCTTC
.,TRBJ1-3,.,TRBV7-9,CASSLGGTWTIYF,TGTGCCAGCAGCTTAGGTGGGACGTGGACCATATATTTT
once,TRBJ2-6,.,TRBV27,CASSLGSGWGALSRNSGANVLTF,TGTGCCAGCAGTTTAGGGAGTGGGTGGGGGGCCCTTTCCCGGAATTCTGGGGCCAACGTCCTGACTTTC
.,TRBJ1-2,TRBD1,TRBV6-5,CASSRDSSYGYTF,TGTGCCAGCAGTAGGGACAGTTCCTATGGCTACACCTTC